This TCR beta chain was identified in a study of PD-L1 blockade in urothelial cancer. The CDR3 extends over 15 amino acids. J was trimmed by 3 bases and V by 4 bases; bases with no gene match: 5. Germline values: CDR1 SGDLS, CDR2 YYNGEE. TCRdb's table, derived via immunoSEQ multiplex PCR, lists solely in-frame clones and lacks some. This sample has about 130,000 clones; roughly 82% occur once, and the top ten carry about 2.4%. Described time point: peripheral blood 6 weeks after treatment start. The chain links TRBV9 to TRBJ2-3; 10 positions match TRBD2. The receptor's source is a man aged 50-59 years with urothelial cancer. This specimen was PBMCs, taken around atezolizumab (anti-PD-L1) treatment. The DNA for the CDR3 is TGTGCCAGCAGCCTAGCGGGAGAGGGAACAGATACGCAGTATTTT. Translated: CASSLAGEGTDTQYF.